The sequence of this T cell receptor (beta chain) was determined in a study of T cells after yellow fever vaccination. This clonotype turned up a few times. TCRdb fed the 5' RACE reads into MiXCR, producing one record per CDR3 protein. Here the sample spans about 220,000 distinct CDR3 sequences, approximately 3% being singletons. Sequencing was performed on CD4+ T cells sorted from PBMCs, taken 10 days after the yellow fever booster vaccination. The clonotype comes from a man aged 18 to 30 who received the YFV17D yellow fever vaccine.

The CDR3 region is CASSLVSDLTEAFF. The CDR3, as DNA: TGCGCCAGCAGCTTGGTTTCAGACCTCACTGAAGCTTTCTTT. The V gene is TRBV5-1, the J gene TRBJ1-1; D call uncertain. Germline V CDR1 and CDR2: SGHRS, YFSETQ. Trimming left V 0 bases short and J 4 bases short, with 10 bases between. The CDR3 totals 14 residues.